The next 5 T cell receptor beta chains were all read from a single sample in a study of neurological immune-mediated disorders. Via MiXCR, TCRdb re-called the 5' RACE reads, giving one row per CDR3 protein. The sample yields about 46,000 distinct CDR3 sequences, about 2% seen once. Sequencing was performed on PBMCs. These receptor sequences come from a middle-aged woman with multiple sclerosis.

This clonotype was observed at least ten times. The chain is built from TRBV7-8 and TRBJ2-7; D possibly corresponds to TRBD2 (6 bases). Germline V lookup: CDR1 SGHVS, CDR2 FQNEAQ. The V end was cut by 1 base, the J end by 3 bases, with 13 bases between. The CDR3 contains 15 residues. This CDR3 reads CASSLEGRLGYEQYF. The CDR3 region has the DNA TGTGCCAGCAGCTTAGAGGGCAGACTAGGCTACGAGCAGTACTTC.

In this sample, this clonotype turned up many times. The rearrangement uses TRBV12-3 or TRBV12-4 and TRBJ1-1; D is perhaps TRBD1 (5 bases). V lost 5 bases to trimming and J lost 7 bases, with 11 bases between them. The CDR3 contains 12 residues. The CDR3 loop reads CASSPGYDEAFF. The CDR3, as DNA: TGTGCCAGCAGTCCAGGGTACGATGAAGCTTTCTTT.

Many counts were recorded for this clonotype. The J gene is TRBJ2-7, the V gene TRBV2, with TRBD1 matching 9 bases. The ends lost 6 bases at V and 4 bases at J; junction bases unmatched: 13. This CDR3 spans 16 amino acids. Looked up from germline, CDR1 is SNHLY and CDR2 is FYNNEI. This CDR3 is CASRWGGGQGRYEQYF. CDR3 DNA: TGTGCCAGCAGGTGGGGAGGGGGACAGGGAAGGTACGAGCAGTACTTC.

At least ten counts were recorded for this clonotype. The rearrangement links TRBV24-1 to TRBJ1-2; D remains ambiguous. The V gene's germline CDR1 is KGHDR and CDR2 SFDVKD. V was shortened by 7 bases and J by 8 bases, with 22 bases between the two germline ends. CDR3 length: 15 amino acids. The CDR3 is CATRTMFDKARGYTF. The CDR3 DNA reads as TGTGCCACCAGAACGATGTTTGACAAAGCTCGAGGCTACACCTTC.

Ten or more counts support this clonotype. The chain combines TRBV20-1 with TRBJ2-6; D perhaps matches TRBD1 (5 bases). This CDR3 spans 14 amino acids. The V gene's germline CDR1 is DFQATT and CDR2 SNEGSKA (reference sequence). V gave up 0 bases and J gave up 13 bases, with 16 bases separating them. The CDR3 protein is CSARDRRGAEVLTF. Here the CDR3 DNA reads TGCAGTGCTAGAGATCGAAGGGGCGCAGAGGTCCTGACTTTC.